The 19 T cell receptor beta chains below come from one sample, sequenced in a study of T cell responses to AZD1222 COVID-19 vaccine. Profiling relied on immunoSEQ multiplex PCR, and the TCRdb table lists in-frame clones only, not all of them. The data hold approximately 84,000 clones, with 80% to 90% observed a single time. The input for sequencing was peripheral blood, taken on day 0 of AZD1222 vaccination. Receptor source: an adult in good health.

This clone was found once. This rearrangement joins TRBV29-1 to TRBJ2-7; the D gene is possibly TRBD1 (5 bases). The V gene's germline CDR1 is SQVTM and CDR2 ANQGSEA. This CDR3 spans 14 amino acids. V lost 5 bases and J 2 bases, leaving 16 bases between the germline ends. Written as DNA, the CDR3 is TGCAGCGTTTATGCGGCAGGGTCGACCTACGAGCAGTACTTC. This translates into CSVYAAGSTYEQYF.

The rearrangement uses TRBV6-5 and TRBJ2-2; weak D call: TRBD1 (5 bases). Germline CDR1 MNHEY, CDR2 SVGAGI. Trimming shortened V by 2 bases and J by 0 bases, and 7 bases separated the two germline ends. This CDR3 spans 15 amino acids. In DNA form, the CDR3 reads TGTGCCAGCAGTTACCGGACACCGAACACCGGGGAGCTGTTTTTT. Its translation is CASSYRTPNTGELFF.

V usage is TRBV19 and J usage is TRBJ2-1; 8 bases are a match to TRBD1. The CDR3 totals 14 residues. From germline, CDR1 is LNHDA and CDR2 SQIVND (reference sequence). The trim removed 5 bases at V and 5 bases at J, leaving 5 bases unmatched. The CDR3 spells CASSGDRINNEQFF. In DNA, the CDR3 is TGTGCCAGTAGTGGGGACAGGATTAACAATGAGCAGTTCTTC. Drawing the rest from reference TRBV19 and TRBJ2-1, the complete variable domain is DGGITQSPKYLFRKEGQNVTLSCEQNLNHDAMYWYRQDPGQGLRLIYYSQIVNDFQKGDIAEGYSVSREKKESFPLTVTSAQKNPTAFYLCASSGDRINNEQFFGPGTRLTVL.

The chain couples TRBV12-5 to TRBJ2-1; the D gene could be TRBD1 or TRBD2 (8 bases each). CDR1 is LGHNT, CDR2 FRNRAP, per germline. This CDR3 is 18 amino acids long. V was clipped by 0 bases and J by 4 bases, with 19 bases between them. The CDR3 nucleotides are TGTGCTAGTGGTTTGGTACAGGGGGGCGGGAGGCTTTACAATGAGCAGTTCTTC. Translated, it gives CASGLVQGGGRLYNEQFF.

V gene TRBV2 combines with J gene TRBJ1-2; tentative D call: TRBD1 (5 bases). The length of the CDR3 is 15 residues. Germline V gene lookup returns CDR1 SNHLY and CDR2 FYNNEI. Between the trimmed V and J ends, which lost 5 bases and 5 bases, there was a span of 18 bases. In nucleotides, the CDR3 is TGTGCCAGCAGTATCTCGGACGGGGGGGGATATGGCTACACCTTC. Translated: CASSISDGGGYGYTF.

CDR3 nucleotides: TGTGCCAGCAGCTTCAGCAGCGAGGACTATGGCTACACCTTC. Protein: CASSFSSEDYGYTF. The gene calls are TRBV9 and TRBJ1-2; no reliable D call. Germline CDR1 is SGDLS and CDR2 is YYNGEE. Trimming removed 4 bases at V and 3 bases at J, with 13 bases between. CDR3 size: 14 residues.

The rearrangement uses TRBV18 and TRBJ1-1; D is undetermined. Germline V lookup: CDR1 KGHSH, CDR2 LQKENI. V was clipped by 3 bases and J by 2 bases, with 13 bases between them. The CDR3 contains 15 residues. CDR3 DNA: TGTGCCAGCTCACCGGTCGCAGTCCTAAACACTGAAGCTTTCTTT. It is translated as CASSPVAVLNTEAFF.

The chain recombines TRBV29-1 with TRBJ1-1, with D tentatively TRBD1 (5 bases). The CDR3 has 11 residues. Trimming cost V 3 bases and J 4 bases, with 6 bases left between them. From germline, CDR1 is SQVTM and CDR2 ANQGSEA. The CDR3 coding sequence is TGCAGCGTTGAGGGGGGCACTGAAGCTTTCTTT. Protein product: CSVEGGTEAFF.

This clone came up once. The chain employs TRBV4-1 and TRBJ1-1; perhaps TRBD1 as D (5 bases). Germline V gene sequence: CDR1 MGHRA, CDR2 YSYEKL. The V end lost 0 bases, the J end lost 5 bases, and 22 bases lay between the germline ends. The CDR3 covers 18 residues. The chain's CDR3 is CASSQDKIGHLGGTEAFF. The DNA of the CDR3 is TGCGCCAGCAGCCAAGATAAGATAGGTCACCTTGGGGGGACTGAAGCTTTCTTT.

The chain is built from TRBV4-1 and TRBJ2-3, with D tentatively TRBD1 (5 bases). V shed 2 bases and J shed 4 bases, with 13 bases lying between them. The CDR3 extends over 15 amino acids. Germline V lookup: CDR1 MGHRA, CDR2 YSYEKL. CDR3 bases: TGCGCCAGCAGCCAAAACTACCTAGGGGCAGATACGCAGTATTTT. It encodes CASSQNYLGADTQYF.

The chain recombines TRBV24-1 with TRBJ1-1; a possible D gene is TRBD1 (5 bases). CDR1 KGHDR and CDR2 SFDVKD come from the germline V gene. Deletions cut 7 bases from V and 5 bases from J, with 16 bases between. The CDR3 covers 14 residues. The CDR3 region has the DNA TGTGCCACCAGATTTGGGGACGGACGGACTGAAGCTTTCTTT. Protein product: CATRFGDGRTEAFF.

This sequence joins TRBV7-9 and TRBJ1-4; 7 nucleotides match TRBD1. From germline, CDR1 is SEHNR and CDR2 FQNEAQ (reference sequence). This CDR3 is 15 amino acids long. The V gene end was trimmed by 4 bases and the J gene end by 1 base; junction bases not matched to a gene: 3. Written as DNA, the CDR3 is TGTGCCAGCAGCTCGTACAGGGGAACTAATGAAAAACTGTTTTTT. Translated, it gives CASSSYRGTNEKLFF.

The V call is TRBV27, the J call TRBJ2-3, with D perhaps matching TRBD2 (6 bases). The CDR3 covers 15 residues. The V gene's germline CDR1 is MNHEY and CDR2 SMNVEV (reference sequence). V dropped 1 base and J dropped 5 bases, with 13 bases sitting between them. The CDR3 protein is CASSLFYGSGDTQYF. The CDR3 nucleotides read TGTGCCAGCAGTTTATTTTACGGGAGTGGAGATACGCAGTATTTT.

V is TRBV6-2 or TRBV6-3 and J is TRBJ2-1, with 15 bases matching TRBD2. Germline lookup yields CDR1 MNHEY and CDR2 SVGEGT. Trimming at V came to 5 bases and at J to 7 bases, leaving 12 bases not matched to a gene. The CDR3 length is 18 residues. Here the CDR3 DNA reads TGTGCCAGCAGTAGGACTAGCGGGAGGGCCCGGCCGCGGAATGAGCAGTTCTTC. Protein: CASSRTSGRARPRNEQFF.

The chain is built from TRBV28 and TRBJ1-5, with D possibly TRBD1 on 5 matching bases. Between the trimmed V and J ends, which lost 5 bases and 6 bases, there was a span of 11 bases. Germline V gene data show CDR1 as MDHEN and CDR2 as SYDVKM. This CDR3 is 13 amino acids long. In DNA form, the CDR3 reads TGTGCCAGCAGTCCCAGGGTTGTTCAGCCCCAGCATTTT. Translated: CASSPRVVQPQHF.

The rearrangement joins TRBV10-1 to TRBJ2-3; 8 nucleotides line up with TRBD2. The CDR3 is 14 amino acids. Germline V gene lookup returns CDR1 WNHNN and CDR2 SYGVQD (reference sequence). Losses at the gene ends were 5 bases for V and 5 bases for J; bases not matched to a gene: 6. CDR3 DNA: TGCGCCAGCAGTCCCCCCAGCGGGGGAGATACGCAGTATTTT. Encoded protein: CASSPPSGGDTQYF.

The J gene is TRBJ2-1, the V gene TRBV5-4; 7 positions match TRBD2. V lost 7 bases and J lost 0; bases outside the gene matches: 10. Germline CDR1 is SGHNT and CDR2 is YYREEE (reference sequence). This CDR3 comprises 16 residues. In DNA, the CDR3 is TGTGCCAGCTGGGAGTTCGGCGGGAGCTCCTACAATGAGCAGTTCTTC. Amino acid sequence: CASWEFGGSSYNEQFF.

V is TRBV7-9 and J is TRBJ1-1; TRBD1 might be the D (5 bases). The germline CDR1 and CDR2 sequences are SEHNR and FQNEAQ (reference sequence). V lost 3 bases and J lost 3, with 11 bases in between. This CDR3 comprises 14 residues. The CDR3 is CASSLGLGDTEAFF. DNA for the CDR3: TGTGCCAGCAGCTTGGGACTGGGGGACACTGAAGCTTTCTTT.

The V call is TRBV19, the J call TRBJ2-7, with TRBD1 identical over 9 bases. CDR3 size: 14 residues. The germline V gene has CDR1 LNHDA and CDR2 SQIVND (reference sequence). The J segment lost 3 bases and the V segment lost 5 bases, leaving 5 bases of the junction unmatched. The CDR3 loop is CASSDRGGVYEQYF. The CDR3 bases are TGTGCCAGTAGTGACAGGGGGGGCGTCTACGAGCAGTACTTC.